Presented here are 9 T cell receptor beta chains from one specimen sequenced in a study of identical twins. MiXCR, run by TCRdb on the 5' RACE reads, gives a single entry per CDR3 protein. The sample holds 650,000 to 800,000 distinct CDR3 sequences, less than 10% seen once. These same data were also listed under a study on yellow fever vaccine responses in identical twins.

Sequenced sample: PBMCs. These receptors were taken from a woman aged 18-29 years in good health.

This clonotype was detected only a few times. As DNA, the CDR3 is TGCAGTGCTAGTACCTGGGACAGGGGAAGCAATCAGCCCCAGCATTTT. This translates into CSASTWDRGSNQPQHF. The gene calls are TRBV20-1 and TRBJ1-5; TRBD1 matches at 10 bases. This CDR3 comprises 16 residues. Germline trimming cut 3 bases from V and 1 base from J; bases unmatched to any gene: 6. Germline CDR1 and CDR2: DFQATT and SNEGSKA (reference sequence).

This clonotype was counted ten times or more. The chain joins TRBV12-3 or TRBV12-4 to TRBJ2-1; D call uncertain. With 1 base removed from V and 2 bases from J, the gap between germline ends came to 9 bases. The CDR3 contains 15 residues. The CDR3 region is CASSLVGPTYNEQFF. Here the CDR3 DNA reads TGTGCCAGCAGTTTAGTCGGCCCAACCTACAATGAGCAGTTCTTC.

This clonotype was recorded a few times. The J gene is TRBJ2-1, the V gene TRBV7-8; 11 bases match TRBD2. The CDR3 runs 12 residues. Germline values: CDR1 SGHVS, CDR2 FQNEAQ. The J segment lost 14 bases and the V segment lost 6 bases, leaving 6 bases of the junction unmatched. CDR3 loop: CASRDLAGGEFF. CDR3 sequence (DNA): TGTGCCAGCAGGGATCTAGCGGGAGGTGAGTTCTTC.

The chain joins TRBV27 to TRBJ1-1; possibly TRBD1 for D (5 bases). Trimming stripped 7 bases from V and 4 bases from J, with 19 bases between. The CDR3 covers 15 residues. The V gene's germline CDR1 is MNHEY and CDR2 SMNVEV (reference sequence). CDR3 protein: CASTSLGGVSTEAFF. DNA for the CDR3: TGTGCCAGCACCTCACTGGGGGGGGTGAGCACTGAAGCTTTCTTT.

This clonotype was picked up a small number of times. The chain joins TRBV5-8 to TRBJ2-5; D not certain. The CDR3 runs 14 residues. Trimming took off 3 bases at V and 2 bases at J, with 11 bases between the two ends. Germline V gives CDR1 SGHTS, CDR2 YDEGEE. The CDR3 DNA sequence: TGTGCCAGCAGCTCGTTAAGTGCGCAAGAGACCCAGTACTTC. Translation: CASSSLSAQETQYF.

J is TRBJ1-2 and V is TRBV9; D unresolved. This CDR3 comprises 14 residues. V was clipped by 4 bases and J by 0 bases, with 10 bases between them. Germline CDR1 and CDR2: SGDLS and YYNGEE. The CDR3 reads CASSSRTANYGYTF. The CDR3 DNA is TGTGCCAGCAGCTCCCGAACAGCTAACTATGGCTACACCTTC.

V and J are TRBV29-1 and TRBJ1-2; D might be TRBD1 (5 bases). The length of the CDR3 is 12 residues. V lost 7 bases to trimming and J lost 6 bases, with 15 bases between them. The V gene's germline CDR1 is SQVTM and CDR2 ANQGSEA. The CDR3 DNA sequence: TGCAGCGCCCCCGAGGGGTGGAATGGCTACACCTTC. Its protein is CSAPEGWNGYTF. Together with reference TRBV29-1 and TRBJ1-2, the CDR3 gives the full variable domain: SAVISQKPSRDICQRGTSLTIQCQVDSQVTMMFWYRQQPGQSLTLIATANQGSEATYESGFVIDKFPISRPNLTFSTLTVSNMSPEDSSIYLCSAPEGWNGYTFGSGTRLTVV.

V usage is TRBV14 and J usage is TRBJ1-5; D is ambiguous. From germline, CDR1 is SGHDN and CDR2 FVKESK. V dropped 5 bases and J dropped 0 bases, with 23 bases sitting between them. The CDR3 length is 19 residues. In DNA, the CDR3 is TGTGCCAGCAGCTCTTCTCCAGCATATTATAACAATAGCAATCAGCCCCAGCATTTT. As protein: CASSSSPAYYNNSNQPQHF.

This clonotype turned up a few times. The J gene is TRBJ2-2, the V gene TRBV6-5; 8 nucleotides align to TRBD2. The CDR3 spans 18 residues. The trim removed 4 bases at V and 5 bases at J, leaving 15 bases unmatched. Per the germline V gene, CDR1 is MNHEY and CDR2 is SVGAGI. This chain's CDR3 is CASSFLTKAGVGTGELFF. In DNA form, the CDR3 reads TGTGCCAGCAGTTTCCTAACCAAAGCGGGAGTAGGTACCGGGGAGCTGTTTTTT.